The rows below give T cell receptor beta chains drawn from one sample of a study of T cells after yellow fever vaccination. MiXCR, run by TCRdb on the 5' RACE reads, gives a single entry per CDR3 protein. The sample carries roughly 120,000 distinct CDR3 sequences, 6.5% to 9% recorded once. The sample was CD4+ T cells sorted from PBMCs, taken about 49 days after the first yellow fever vaccination. Receptors were obtained from a man between 18 and 29 years old who received the YFV17D yellow fever vaccine. CDR3s include the opening cysteine and the closing phenylalanine or tryptophan. D genes are given only for firm matches. Only part of the rows carry a size: once, few, many, or a class if the clone is expanded.

j_gene | v_gene | abundance | d_gene | CDR3nt | CDR3aa
TRBJ2-5 | TRBV12-3/TRBV12-4 | many | TRBD2 | TGTGCCAGCAGTCCGCGGGGGGGCGGACCTCAAGAGACCCAGTACTTC | CASSPRGGGPQETQYF
TRBJ1-3 | TRBV7-2 | many | - | TGTGCCAGCAGCTTATCGGGGGCCTCTGGAAACACCATATATTTT | CASSLSGASGNTIYF
TRBJ2-3 | TRBV15 | many | TRBD2 | TGTGCCACCAGCAGGGGGGGGGAGGAGGATACGCAGTATTTT | CATSRGGEEDTQYF
TRBJ1-2 | TRBV4-3 | few | - | TGCGCCAGCAGCCAAGATTGGGACACAGCCGGCTACACCTTC | CASSQDWDTAGYTF
TRBJ1-1 | TRBV12-3/TRBV12-4 | many | TRBD1 | TGTGCCAGCAGTTTAGGACAGGGGTTTGAAGCTTTCTTT | CASSLGQGFEAFF
TRBJ1-4 | TRBV5-1 | - | - | TGCGCCAGCAGCTTACAGGTTTCGACTAATGAAAAACTGTCTTTT | CASSLQVSTNEKLSF
TRBJ2-5 | TRBV5-1 | few | TRBD1 | TGCGCCAGCAGCCAGACAGGGGGAGTGGAAGAGACCCAGTACTTC | CASSQTGGVEETQYF
TRBJ2-5 | TRBV20-1 | many | - | TGCAGTGCTCCCCCCGGGGGCCCGCAAGAGACCCAGTACTTC | CSAPPGGPQETQYF
TRBJ1-1 | TRBV2 | - | - | TGTGCCAGCTGTTTCAGCGGCCGTCCTTCAGTATTCATGAACACTGAAGCTTTCTTT | CASCFSGRPSVFMNTEAFF
TRBJ1-2 | TRBV20-1 | many | - | TGCAGTGCTAGAGTCCCAGGGGCCTCCTATGGCTACACCTTC | CSARVPGASYGYTF
TRBJ2-1 | TRBV4-3 | many | - | TGCGCCAGCAGCCGCTCTGGGGTTGGTGAGCAGTTCTTC | CASSRSGVGEQFF
TRBJ2-3 | TRBV5-4 | - | TRBD2 | TGTGCCATCAGCTCGGGGACTAGCGGGAGCACAGATACGCAGTATTTT | CAISSGTSGSTDTQYF
TRBJ2-5 | TRBV12-3/TRBV12-4 | many | TRBD1 | TGTGCCAGCAGTTTAGGGACAGGAGAGACCCAGTACTTC | CASSLGTGETQYF
TRBJ2-1 | TRBV6-5 | once | - | TGTGCCATCAGTTCTGGGACCTATGCTCCCAGCTCCTACAATGAGCAGTTCTTC | CAISSGTYAPSSYNEQFF
TRBJ2-2 | TRBV12-3/TRBV12-4 | many | TRBD2 | TGTGCCAGCAGTTTCTCTAGCGGGGTACCGAACACCGGGGAGCTGTTTTTT | CASSFSSGVPNTGELFF
TRBJ2-3 | TRBV6-2/TRBV6-3 | many | TRBD2 | TGTGCCAGCAGTTACCCCCAGACTAGCGGGGGGGCAGATACGCAGTATTTT | CASSYPQTSGGADTQYF
TRBJ1-2 | TRBV4-3 | many | - | TGCGCCAGCAGCCAAGATCCCGGCTATGGCTACACCTTC | CASSQDPGYGYTF
TRBJ2-2 | TRBV6-1 | - | TRBD1 | TGTGCCAGCAGGGGGACAGGGGGCTTTATCGGGGAGCTGTTTTTT | CASRGTGGFIGELFF
TRBJ2-5 | TRBV5-1 | many | TRBD2 | TGCGCCAGCAGCTCAGGGGACCAACTAGCGGGGTTTCAAGAGACCCAGTACTTC | CASSSGDQLAGFQETQYF
TRBJ1-1 | TRBV7-2 | many | - | TGTGCCAGCAGCTTATACGGGGGGAACACTGAAGCTTTCTTT | CASSLYGGNTEAFF
TRBJ2-1 | TRBV9 | many | - | TGTGCCAGCAGCGTAGCCCCAGGGGTGGATGAGCAGTTCTTC | CASSVAPGVDEQFF
TRBJ2-1 | TRBV15 | many | TRBD2 | TGTGCCACCGGGCGGGGGACCCAACTCTACAATGAGCAGTTCTTC | CATGRGTQLYNEQFF
TRBJ2-2 | TRBV4-3 | many | - | TGCGCCAGCAGCCAAGAAGGAATCGGGGCCACGAACACCGGGGAGCTGTTTTTT | CASSQEGIGATNTGELFF
TRBJ1-2 | TRBV5-1 | many | TRBD1 | TGCGCCAGCAGCTTGGGGACAGGAGCCTATGGCTACACCTTC | CASSLGTGAYGYTF
TRBJ1-1 | TRBV15 | many | - | TGTGCCACCAGCAGAGTCGACAACACTGAAGCTTTCTTT | CATSRVDNTEAFF
TRBJ2-2 | TRBV9 | many | TRBD1 | TGTGCCAGCAGCGCGGACAGGGTCTACGGGGAGCTGTTTTTT | CASSADRVYGELFF
TRBJ1-1 | TRBV5-1 | - | TRBD1 | TGCGCCAGCAGCTTGGGGGACAGGGAGGACACTGAAGCTTTCTTT | CASSLGDREDTEAFF
TRBJ2-1 | TRBV10-3 | many | TRBD2 | TGTGCCATCAGCACGCTACTAGCGGGGGTCAATGAGCAGTTCTTC | CAISTLLAGVNEQFF
TRBJ2-5 | TRBV6-5 | - | - | TGTGCCAGCAGTTACGGCGGGACAGCCTCCAAGACCCAGTACTTC | CASSYGGTASKTQYF
TRBJ2-5 | TRBV5-1 | many | - | TGCGCCAGCAGCTTGGCGGGGACGTCCCAAGAGACCCAGTACTTC | CASSLAGTSQETQYF
TRBJ2-6 | TRBV4-2 | few | - | TGTGCCAGCACCCACTCAGAGGGACGACAGGGGGCCAACGTCCTGACTTTC | CASTHSEGRQGANVLTF
TRBJ1-1 | TRBV12-3/TRBV12-4 | - | - | TGTGCCAGCTGTCTTTCCCTCGGTCACACTGAAGCTTTCTTT | CASCLSLGHTEAFF
TRBJ2-7 | TRBV12-3/TRBV12-4 | - | - | TGTGCCAGCAGCCCACACGACTACGAGCAGTACTTC | CASSPHDYEQYF
TRBJ2-7 | TRBV4-3 | many | - | TGCGCCAGCAGCATGCAAAAAGGGGGGCGCGAGCAGTACTTC | CASSMQKGGREQYF
TRBJ1-1 | TRBV7-3 | many | - | TGTGCCAGCAGCCATATGAGGGACACTGAAGCTTTCTTT | CASSHMRDTEAFF
TRBJ1-6 | TRBV20-1 | - | - | TGCAGTGCTAGGGACTACATCAGGGATAATTCACCCCTCCACTTT | CSARDYIRDNSPLHF
TRBJ2-1 | TRBV7-8 | many | TRBD2 | TGTGCCAGCAGCCGAATAGCGGGGGGACCCTACAATGAGCAGTTCTTC | CASSRIAGGPYNEQFF
TRBJ2-1 | TRBV18 | - | TRBD2 | TGTGCCAGCTCACCACGCCAGCGGGGGGCGCTTGAGCAGTTCTTC | CASSPRQRGALEQFF
TRBJ1-1 | TRBV7-2 | - | - | TGTGCCAGCAGCCAGAAAATCGGGAACACTGAAGCTTTCTTT | CASSQKIGNTEAFF
TRBJ2-1 | TRBV19 | few | TRBD2 | TGTGCCAGTAGTCCATTCGGGGGGGCCGAGTCCTACAATGAGCAGTTCTTC | CASSPFGGAESYNEQFF